Included here is one T cell receptor beta chain sequence, with context. The data were taken from a study of beta chain features in type 1 diabetes. Sequencing targeted expressed TCRB transcripts, as all isolated RNA had been reverse transcribed. Some clones are missing from TCRdb's copy, which holds only in-frame ones; the method was immunoSEQ multiplex PCR. The data contain a few hundred thousand clones, roughly 16% of them singletons. Germline V lookup: CDR1 SGHNT, CDR2 YYREEE (reference sequence). The ends lost 5 bases at V and 3 bases at J; junction bases unmatched: 5. CDR3 length: 14 amino acids.

The source material was naive CD4+ T cells from blood. The clonotype originates from a woman younger than 35 in good health. The chain recombines TRBV5-4 with TRBJ1-2; 9 bases line up with TRBD1. The CDR3 is CASRIQGADYGYTF. For the CDR3, the DNA is TGTGCCAGCAGAATACAGGGGGCTGACTATGGCTACACCTTC.